The source of this T cell receptor beta chain is a study of blood T cells in healthy people across ages. The CDR3 has 16 residues. CDR1 is SGHRS, CDR2 YFSETQ, per germline. Unmatched junction bases numbered 13, after V lost 4 bases and J lost 11 bases. Study-wide results and limits: Roughly linearly, TCR beta diversity per million T cells fell as age increased.

As concerns this clonotype: The antigen is undetermined. This could be a read error, since a much larger clone is one nucleotide away.

It was with a sample-barcoded 5' primer and a J-beta primer mix that a second PCR of roughly 6 to 12 cycles was run. Each of the cDNA molecules was tagged by a template-switch adaptor with 12 random nucleotides. TCRdb re-analysed the 5' RACE reads in MiXCR, keeping a single row per CDR3 protein. Of some 920,000 distinct CDR3 sequences listed, around 54% are singletons. The V gene is TRBV5-1, the J gene TRBJ2-5; the match to TRBD2 covers 14 bases. Specimen: blood. This clonotype originated in a woman in her sixties or seventies in good health. CDR3 nucleotides: TGCGCCAGCAGCCCGGGACTAGCGGGAGTAGCCTACGGGCAGTACTTC. The encoded protein is CASSPGLAGVAYGQYF. The full variable domain, rest sourced from reference TRBV5-1 and TRBJ2-5, is KAGVTQTPRYLIKTRGQQVTLSCSPISGHRSVSWYQQTPGQGLQFLFEYFSETQRNKGNFPGRFSGRQFSNSRSEMNVSTLELGDSALYLCASSPGLAGVAYGQYFGPGTRLLVL.